The following is a T cell receptor beta chain sequence with its context. The sample holds one count of this clone. Its antigen is not yet known. Within one base of it there is no much larger clone, and no base qualities were kept. The data were obtained in a study of OX40 agonist ivuxolimab in advanced cancers. Regarding the complete study: The costimulatory receptor OX40 (CD134) was targeted by ivuxolimab, a fully human IgG2 agonistic monoclonal antibody. The paper reports the monotherapy dose-escalation portion (N of about 54 patients) of the phase I ivuxolimab trial. Of the roughly 52 dose-escalation patients, hepatocellular carcinoma was present in around 19, melanoma in approximately 15, renal cell carcinoma in 9 and head and neck cancer in 9. Three dose-escalation patients achieved partial responses, one with hepatocellular carcinoma and two with cutaneous melanoma. Peripheral TCRbeta sequencing was intended to test whether TCR sequence diversity was altered and clonal T-cell expansion was caused by ivuxolimab. Intravenous ivuxolimab was administered to patients every 2 weeks at six dose levels: 0.01, 0.1, 0.3, 1.5, 3 and 10 mg/kg. Prior anti-PD-1, anti-PD-L1 or anti-CTLA-4 therapy was permitted, and 40% of dose-escalation patients had received checkpoint inhibitors. In the dose-escalation cohort, approximately 82% of patients were male, and the mean age was about 55 years, with a range of about 20 to 79.

Study-level results and caveats: After ivuxolimab, more expanded clones were found on average in CD8+ T cells than in CD4+ T cells. The antigen specificity of the clonally expanded peripheral T cells was not determined. At doses from 0.1 to 3.0 mg/kg, clonal expansion was seen in both CD4+ and CD8+ blood T cells between baseline and week 6. Low levels of normalized T-cell clonal expansion were also seen in some patients who did not respond. In the 0.1-3.0 mg/kg groups, partial responders were among the patients with the lowest normalized peripheral clonal expansion, particularly in CD8+ T cells.

Patients with a history of autoimmune disease or receiving systemic immunosuppression were excluded from the trial. Peripheral blood for TCR sequencing was drawn from every dose cohort at baseline, at cycle 4 day 1 and at cycle 7 day 1. Samples came from an open-label, multicenter, first-in-human phase I dose-escalation trial of ivuxolimab. Adults with locally advanced or metastatic melanoma, renal cell carcinoma, hepatocellular carcinoma or head and neck squamous cell carcinoma were enrolled in the trial. Before TCR sequencing, CD4+ T cells and CD8+ T cells were sorted from peripheral blood as separate populations. Genomic DNA was isolated from the sorted cells so that the TCRbeta CDR3 region could be sequenced. The immunoSEQ Assay was used for sequencing of TCRbeta CDR3 regions. Entries here come from immuneACCESS through TCRdb and include only in-frame sequences with V and J called. Some clones fail to appear in such tables; in the studies checked, an unresolved V gene covers under half of the shortfall, and the cause of the remainder is unknown. The sample yields some 47,000 clones; around 80% were counted once. Together, the top ten hold roughly 7% of the sample.

V is pared back by 4 bases and J by 5 bases, with 12 bases lying between the germline termini. Per the germline V gene (reference sequence), SGHKS is the CDR1 and YYEKEE is the CDR2. CDR3 length: 13 amino acids, cysteine to phenylalanine. Only the CDR3 DNA is retained, 39 bases long and in frame from the first base. Specimen: CD4+ or CD8+ T cells sorted from blood, collected in a trial of the OX40 agonist ivuxolimab. The chain uses TRBV5-5 and TRBJ1-2; confidence is insufficient to name the D gene. This TCR derives from an adult with an advanced solid tumor such as melanoma, head and neck, liver or kidney cancer. The encoded CDR3 is CASSARLGYGYTF. DNA sequence: TGTGCCAGCAGCGCCCGGTTGGGGTATGGCTACACCTTC.